This paragraph covers one T cell receptor beta chain sequence. These data are taken from a study of graft-versus-host responses after intestinal transplantation. Study at large: Recipients were all induced with anti-thymocyte globulin, then given tacrolimus and steroids for about three years.

Sequencing was performed with immunoSEQ multiplex PCR; in TCRdb, only in-frame clones are kept and a portion is missing. The sample lists fewer than 45,000 clones; 90% to 95% were seen once. This specimen was PBMCs, taken 524 days after transplant. The sequence was collected from a human patient who received an intestinal transplant, so some T cells may come from the graft donor.

DNA of the CDR3: TGTGCCAGCAGCGCTCGGACTAGCGGGAATGAGCAGTTCTTC. As protein: CASSARTSGNEQFF. The chain uses TRBV9 and TRBJ2-1, with TRBD2 matching 11 bases. V was pared by 3 bases and J by 7 bases, with 3 bases of the junction left unmatched. CDR3 length: 14 residues. Germline V CDR1 and CDR2: SGDLS, YYNGEE.